Reported below is one T cell receptor (beta chain). Germline trimming cut 3 bases from V and 2 bases from J; bases unmatched to any gene: 8. Germline lookup yields CDR1 SGDLS and CDR2 YYNGEE. CDR3 length: 15 residues. These data originate in a study of tissue T cells after allogeneic stem cell transplantation. Sequencing of TCRbeta CDR3 at survey depth gave sequences and template counts. Assay: immunoSEQ multiplex PCR; the TCRdb copy retains only in-frame clones and omits some. Of around 9,100 clones in the sample, roughly three fifths were seen once. The source was tissue from the jejunum, collected at autopsy. V usage is TRBV9 and J usage is TRBJ2-7; 7 nucleotides agree with TRBD1. This TCR was sampled from a female donor older than 55 with lung cancer. The CDR3 loop is CASSEGQLGAYEQYF. DNA of the CDR3: TGTGCCAGCAGCGAGGGACAGCTTGGAGCCTACGAGCAGTACTTC.